The present T cell receptor (beta chain) was sequenced within a study of patients and donors after allogeneic stem cell transplantation. TCRdb used MiXCR to reprocess the RT-PCR reads, holding one entry per CDR3 protein. The table has approximately 98,000 distinct CDR3 sequences, approximately 40% seen once. The sequence came from a human donor who was either an allogeneic HSCT recipient or a stem cell or donor lymphocyte infusion donor (not recorded which). It is not recorded whose cells these are; they may come from a transplant donor. The sequenced sample was blood, either unsorted or a sorted T cell fraction (not recorded which).

CDR3 bases: TGTGCCAGCAGTTCCTTTGGAGACGAGCAGTACTTC. Protein: CASSSFGDEQYF. The V gene is TRBV28, the J gene TRBJ2-7; no clear D. The V gene lost 4 bases and the J gene lost 5 bases, with 9 bases spanning the gap. CDR1 MDHEN and CDR2 SYDVKM come from the germline V gene. The CDR3 is made up of 12 amino acids.